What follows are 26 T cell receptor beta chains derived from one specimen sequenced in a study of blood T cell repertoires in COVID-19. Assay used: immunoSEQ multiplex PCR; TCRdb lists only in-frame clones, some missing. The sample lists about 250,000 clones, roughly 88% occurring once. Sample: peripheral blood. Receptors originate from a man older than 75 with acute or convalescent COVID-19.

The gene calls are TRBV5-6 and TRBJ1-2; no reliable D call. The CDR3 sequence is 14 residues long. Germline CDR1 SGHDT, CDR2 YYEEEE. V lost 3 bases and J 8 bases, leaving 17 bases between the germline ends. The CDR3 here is CASSSPALLVGYTF. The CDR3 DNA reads TGTGCCAGCAGCTCCCCGGCGCTGCTAGTCGGCTACACCTTC.

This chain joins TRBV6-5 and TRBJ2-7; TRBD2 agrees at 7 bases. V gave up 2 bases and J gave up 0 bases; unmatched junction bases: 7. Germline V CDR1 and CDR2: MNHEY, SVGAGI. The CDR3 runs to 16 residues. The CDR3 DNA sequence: TGTGCCAGCAGTTACCGTCGCGGGGGAAGCTCCTACGAGCAGTACTTC. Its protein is CASSYRRGGSSYEQYF.

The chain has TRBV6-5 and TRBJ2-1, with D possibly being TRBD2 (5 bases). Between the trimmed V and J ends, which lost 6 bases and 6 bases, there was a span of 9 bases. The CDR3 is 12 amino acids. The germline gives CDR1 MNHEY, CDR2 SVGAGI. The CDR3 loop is CASSFEGNEQFF. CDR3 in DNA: TGTGCCAGCAGCTTCGAGGGCAATGAGCAGTTCTTC.

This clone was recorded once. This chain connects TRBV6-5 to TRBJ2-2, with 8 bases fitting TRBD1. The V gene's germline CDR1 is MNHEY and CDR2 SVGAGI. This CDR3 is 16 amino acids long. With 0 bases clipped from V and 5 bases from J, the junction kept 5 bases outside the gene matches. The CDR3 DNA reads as TGTGCCAGCAGTTACTCAGGACAGGGAATGACCGGGGAGCTGTTTTTT. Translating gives CASSYSGQGMTGELFF.

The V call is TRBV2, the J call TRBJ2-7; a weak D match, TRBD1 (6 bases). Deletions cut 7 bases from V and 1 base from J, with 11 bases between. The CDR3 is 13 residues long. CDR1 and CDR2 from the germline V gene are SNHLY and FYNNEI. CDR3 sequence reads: CASIGQSSYEQYF. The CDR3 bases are TGTGCCAGCATCGGACAGTCTTCCTACGAGCAGTACTTC.

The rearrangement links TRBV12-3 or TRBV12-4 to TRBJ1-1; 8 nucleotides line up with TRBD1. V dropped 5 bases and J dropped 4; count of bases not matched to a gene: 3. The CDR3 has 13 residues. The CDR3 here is CASSDTGGTEAFF. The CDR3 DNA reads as TGTGCCAGCAGTGACACAGGGGGCACTGAAGCTTTCTTT.

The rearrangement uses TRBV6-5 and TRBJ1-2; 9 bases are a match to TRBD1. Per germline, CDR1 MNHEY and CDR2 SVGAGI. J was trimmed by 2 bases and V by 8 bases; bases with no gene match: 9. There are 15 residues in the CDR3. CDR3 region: CASEGTGIRNYGYTF. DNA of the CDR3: TGTGCCAGCGAGGGGACAGGGATAAGAAACTATGGCTACACCTTC.

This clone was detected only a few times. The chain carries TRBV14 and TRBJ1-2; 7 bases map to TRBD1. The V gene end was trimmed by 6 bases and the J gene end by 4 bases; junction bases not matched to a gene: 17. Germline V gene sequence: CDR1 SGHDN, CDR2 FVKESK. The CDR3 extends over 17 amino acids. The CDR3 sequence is CASRATGAERVGYGYTF. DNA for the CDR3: TGTGCCAGCAGAGCAACAGGGGCCGAAAGAGTGGGCTATGGCTACACCTTC.

The CDR3 DNA follows: TGTGCCAGCAGCGTATCCGGACTCTCTGGAAACACCATATATTTT. Translated: CASSVSGLSGNTIYF. The chain carries TRBV9 and TRBJ1-3; D remains unclear. Germline V gene lookup returns CDR1 SGDLS and CDR2 YYNGEE. This CDR3 is built from 15 residues. V gave up 1 base and J gave up 0 bases, with 8 bases separating them.

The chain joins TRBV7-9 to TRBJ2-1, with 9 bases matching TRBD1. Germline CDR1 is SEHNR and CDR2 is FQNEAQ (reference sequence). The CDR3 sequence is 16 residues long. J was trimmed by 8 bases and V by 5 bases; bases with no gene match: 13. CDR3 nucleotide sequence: TGTGCCAGCAGCGAGTGGGGGGACAGGGTAATTTATGAGCAGTTCTTC. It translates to CASSEWGDRVIYEQFF. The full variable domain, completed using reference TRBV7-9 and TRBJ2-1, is DTGVSQNPRHKITKRGQNVTFRCDPISEHNRLYWYRQTLGQGPEFLTYFQNEAQLEKSRLLSDRFSAERPKGSFSTLEIQRTEQGDSAMYLCASSEWGDRVIYEQFFGPGTRLTVL.

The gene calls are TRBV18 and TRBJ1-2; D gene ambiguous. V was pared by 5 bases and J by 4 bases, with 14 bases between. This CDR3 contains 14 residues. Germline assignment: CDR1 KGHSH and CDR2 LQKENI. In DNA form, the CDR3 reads TGTGCCAGCTCATCTGATTTAGTCTTCTATGGCTACACCTTC. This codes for CASSSDLVFYGYTF.

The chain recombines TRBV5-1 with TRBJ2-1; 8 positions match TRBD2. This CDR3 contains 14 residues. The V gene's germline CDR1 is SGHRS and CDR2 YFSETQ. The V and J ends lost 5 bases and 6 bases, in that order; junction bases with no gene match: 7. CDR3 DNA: TGCGCCAGCAGTTCGAGCGGGAGCAGCAATGAGCAGTTCTTC. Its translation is CASSSSGSSNEQFF.

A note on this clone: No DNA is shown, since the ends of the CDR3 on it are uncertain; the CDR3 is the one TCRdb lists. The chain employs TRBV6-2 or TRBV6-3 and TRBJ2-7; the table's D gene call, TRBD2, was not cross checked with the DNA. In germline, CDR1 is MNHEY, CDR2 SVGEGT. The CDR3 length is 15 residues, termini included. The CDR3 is CASSYGVAGLSGQYF.

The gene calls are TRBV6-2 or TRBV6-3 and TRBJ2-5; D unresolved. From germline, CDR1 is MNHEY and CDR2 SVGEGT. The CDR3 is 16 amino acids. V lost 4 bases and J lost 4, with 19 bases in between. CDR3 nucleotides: TGTGCCAGCAGTTCCACCAGGCTATTCAAACTAGAGACCCAGTACTTC. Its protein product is CASSSTRLFKLETQYF.

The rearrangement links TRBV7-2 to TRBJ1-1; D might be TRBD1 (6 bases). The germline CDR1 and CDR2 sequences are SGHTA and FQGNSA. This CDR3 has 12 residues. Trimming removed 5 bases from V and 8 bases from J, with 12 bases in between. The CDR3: CASSPGTREAFF. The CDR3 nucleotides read TGTGCCAGCAGCCCGGGGACACGGGAAGCTTTCTTT.

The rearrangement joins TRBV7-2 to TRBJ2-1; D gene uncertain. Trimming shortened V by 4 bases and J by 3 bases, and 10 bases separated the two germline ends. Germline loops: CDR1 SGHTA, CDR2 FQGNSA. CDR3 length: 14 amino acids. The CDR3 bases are TGTGCCAGCAGCTCCCCCCCACTCTACAATGAGCAGTTCTTC. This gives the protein CASSSPPLYNEQFF.

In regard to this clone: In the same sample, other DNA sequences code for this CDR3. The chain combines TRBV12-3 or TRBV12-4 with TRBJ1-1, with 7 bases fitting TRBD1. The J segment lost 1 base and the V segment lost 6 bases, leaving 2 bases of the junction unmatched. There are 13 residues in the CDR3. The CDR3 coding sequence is TGTGCCAGCAGCAGACAGGGGAACACTGAAGCTTTCTTT. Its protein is CASSRQGNTEAFF.

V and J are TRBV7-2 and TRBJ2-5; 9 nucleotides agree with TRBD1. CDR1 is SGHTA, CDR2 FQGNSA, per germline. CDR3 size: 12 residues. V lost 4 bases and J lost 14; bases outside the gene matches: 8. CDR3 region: CASSSPDRGRYF. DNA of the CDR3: TGTGCCAGCAGCTCTCCGGACAGGGGACGTTACTTC.

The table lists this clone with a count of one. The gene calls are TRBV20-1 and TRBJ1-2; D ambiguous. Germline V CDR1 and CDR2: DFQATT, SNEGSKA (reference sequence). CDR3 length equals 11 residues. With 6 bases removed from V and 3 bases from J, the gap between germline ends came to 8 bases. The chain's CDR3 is CSAEVYYGYTF. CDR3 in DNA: TGCAGTGCAGAGGTTTACTATGGCTACACCTTC.

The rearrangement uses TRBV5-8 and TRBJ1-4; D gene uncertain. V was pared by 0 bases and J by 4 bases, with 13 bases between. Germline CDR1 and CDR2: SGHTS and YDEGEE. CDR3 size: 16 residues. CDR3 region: CASSLVFANYNEKLFF. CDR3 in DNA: TGTGCCAGCAGCTTGGTCTTTGCGAATTATAATGAAAAACTGTTTTTT.

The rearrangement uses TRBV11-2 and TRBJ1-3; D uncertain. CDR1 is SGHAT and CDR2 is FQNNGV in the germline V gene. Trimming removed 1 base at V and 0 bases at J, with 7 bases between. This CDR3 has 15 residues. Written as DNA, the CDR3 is TGTGCCAGCAGCTTAGGAGGAAGCTCTGGAAACACCATATATTTT. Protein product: CASSLGGSSGNTIYF.

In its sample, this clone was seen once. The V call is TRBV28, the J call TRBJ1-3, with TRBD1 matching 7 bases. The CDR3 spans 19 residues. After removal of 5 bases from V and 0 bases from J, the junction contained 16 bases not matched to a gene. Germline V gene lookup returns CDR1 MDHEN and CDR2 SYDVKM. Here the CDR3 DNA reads TGTGCCAGCAGTCGAGGGGGCAGGATCCTCCCTTACTCTGGAAACACCATATATTTT. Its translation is CASSRGGRILPYSGNTIYF.

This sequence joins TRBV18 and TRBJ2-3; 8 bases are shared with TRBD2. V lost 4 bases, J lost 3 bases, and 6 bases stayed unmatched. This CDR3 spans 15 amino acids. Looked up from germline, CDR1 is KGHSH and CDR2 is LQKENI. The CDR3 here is CASSLGAGATDTQYF. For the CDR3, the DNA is TGTGCCAGCTCACTCGGAGCGGGGGCAACAGATACGCAGTATTTT.

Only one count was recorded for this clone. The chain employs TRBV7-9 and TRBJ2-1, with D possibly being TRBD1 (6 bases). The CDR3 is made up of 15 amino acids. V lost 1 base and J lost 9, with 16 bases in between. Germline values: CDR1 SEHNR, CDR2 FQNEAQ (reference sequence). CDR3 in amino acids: CASSLGRGPYGEQFF. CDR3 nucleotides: TGTGCCAGCAGCTTAGGCAGGGGCCCGTACGGTGAGCAGTTCTTC.

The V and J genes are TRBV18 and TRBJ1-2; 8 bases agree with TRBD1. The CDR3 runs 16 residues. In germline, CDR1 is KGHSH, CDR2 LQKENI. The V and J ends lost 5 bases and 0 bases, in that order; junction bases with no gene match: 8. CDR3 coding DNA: TGTGCCAGCTCAAGTACCGGGACAGGAGCTAACTATGGCTACACCTTC. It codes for CASSSTGTGANYGYTF.

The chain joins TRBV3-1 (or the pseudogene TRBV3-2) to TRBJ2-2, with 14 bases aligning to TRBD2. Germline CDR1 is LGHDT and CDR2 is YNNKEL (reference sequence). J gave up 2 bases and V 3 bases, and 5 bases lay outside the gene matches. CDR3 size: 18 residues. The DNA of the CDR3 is TGTGCCAGCAGCCAGCGGGGGACTAGCGGGAGCAACACCGGGGAGCTGTTTTTT. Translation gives CASSQRGTSGSNTGELFF.